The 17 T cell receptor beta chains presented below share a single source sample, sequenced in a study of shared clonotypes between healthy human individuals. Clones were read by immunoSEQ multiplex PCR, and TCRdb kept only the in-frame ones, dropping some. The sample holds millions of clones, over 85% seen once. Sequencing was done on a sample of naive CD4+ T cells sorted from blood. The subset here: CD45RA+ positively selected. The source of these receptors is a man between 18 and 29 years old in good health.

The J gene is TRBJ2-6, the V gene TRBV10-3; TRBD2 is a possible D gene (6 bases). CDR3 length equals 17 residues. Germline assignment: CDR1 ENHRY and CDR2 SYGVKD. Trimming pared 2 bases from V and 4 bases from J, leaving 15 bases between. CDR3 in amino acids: CAISEEGWEAGANVLTF. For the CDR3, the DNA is TGTGCCATCAGTGAGGAAGGCTGGGAGGCCGGGGCCAACGTCCTGACTTTC.

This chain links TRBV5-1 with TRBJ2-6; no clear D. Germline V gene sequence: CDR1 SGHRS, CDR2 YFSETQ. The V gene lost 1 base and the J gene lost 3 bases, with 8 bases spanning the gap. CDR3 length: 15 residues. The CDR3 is CASSLRADGANVLTF. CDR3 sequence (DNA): TGCGCCAGCAGCTTGCGGGCAGATGGGGCCAACGTCCTGACTTTC.

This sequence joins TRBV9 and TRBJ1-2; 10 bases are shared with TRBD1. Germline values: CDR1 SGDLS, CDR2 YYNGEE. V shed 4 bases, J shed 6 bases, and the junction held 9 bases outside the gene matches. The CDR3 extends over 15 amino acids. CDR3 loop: CASSSWTGGVNGYTF. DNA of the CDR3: TGTGCCAGCAGCTCGTGGACAGGGGGGGTTAATGGCTACACCTTC.

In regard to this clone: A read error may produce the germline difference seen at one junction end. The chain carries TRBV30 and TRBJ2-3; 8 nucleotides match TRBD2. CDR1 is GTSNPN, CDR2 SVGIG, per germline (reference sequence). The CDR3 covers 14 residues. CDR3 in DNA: TGTGCCTGGACCCGGGGGGGCCTTACAGGTACGCAGTATTTT. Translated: CAWTRGGLTGTQYF.

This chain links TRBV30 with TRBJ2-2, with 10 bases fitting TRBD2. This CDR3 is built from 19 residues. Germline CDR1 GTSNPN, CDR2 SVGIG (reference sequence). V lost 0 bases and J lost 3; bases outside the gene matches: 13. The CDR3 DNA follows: TGTGCCTGGAGTGTACCAAGCTCTAGCGGGAGATACGACACCGGGGAGCTGTTTTTT. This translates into CAWSVPSSSGRYDTGELFF.

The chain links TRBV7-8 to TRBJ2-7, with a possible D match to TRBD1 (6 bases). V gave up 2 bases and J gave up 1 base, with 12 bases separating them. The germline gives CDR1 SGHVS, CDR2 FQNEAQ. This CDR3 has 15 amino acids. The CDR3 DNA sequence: TGTGCCAGCAGCTTAACCCAGGGGTCGTCCTACGAGCAGTACTTC. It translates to CASSLTQGSSYEQYF.

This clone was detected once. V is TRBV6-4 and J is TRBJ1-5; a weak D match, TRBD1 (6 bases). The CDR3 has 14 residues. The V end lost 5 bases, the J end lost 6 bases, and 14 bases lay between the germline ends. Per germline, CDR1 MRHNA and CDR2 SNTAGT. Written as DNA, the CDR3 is TGTGCCAGCAGTCGGGGGCATCGAAGTCAGCCCCAGCATTTT. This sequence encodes CASSRGHRSQPQHF.

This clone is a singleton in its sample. This CDR3 reads CASSRQGINEKLFF. CDR3 coding DNA: TGTGCCAGCAGCCGACAGGGGATCAATGAAAAACTGTTTTTT. The chain combines TRBV2 with TRBJ1-4; 8 bases map to TRBD1. V was pared by 6 bases and J by 5 bases, with 5 bases of the junction left unmatched. The V gene's germline CDR1 is SNHLY and CDR2 FYNNEI. The CDR3 is made up of 14 amino acids.

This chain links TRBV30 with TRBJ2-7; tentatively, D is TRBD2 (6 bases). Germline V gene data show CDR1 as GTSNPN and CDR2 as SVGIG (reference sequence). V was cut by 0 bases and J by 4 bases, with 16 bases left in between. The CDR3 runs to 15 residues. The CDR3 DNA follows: TGTGCCTGGAGTGTATGGGGGAGGCCTTTGTACGAGCAGTACTTC. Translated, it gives CAWSVWGRPLYEQYF.

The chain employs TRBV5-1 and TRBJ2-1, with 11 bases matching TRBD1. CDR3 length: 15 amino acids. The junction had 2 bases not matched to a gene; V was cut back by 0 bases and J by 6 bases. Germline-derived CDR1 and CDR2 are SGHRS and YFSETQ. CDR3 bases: TGCGCCAGCAGCTTGGCAGGGACAGGGGGCAATGAGCAGTTCTTC. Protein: CASSLAGTGGNEQFF.

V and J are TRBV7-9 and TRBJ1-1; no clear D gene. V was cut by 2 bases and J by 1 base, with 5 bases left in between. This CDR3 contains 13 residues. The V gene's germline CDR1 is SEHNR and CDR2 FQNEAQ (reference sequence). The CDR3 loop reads CASSLRTNTEAFF. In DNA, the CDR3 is TGTGCCAGCAGCTTACGAACGAACACTGAAGCTTTCTTT. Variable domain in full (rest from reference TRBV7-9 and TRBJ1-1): DTGVSQNPRHKITKRGQNVTFRCDPISEHNRLYWYRQTLGQGPEFLTYFQNEAQLEKSRLLSDRFSAERPKGSFSTLEIQRTEQGDSAMYLCASSLRTNTEAFFGQGTRLTVV.

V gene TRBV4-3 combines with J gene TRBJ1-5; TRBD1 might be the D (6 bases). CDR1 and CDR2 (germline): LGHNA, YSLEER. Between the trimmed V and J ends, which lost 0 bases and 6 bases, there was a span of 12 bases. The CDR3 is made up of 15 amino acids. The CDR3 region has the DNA TGCGCCAGCAGCCAAGACTGGGGGCTTCCTCAGCCCCAGCATTTT. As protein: CASSQDWGLPQPQHF.

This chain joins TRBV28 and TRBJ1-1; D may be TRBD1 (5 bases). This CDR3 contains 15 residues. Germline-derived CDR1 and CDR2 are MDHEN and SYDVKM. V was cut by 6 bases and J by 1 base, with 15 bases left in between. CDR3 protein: CASSPGWGGNTEAFF. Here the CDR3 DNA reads TGTGCCAGCAGCCCCGGATGGGGGGGGAACACTGAAGCTTTCTTT.

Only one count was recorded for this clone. CDR3 region: CASGFETAGTDTQYF. The CDR3 region has the DNA TGTGCCAGTGGGTTTGAAACCGCGGGCACAGATACGCAGTATTTT. V and J are TRBV2 and TRBJ2-3; D uncertain. Germline V CDR1 and CDR2: SNHLY, FYNNEI. Trimming took 9 bases from V and 1 from J, leaving 17 bases between them. This CDR3 contains 15 residues.

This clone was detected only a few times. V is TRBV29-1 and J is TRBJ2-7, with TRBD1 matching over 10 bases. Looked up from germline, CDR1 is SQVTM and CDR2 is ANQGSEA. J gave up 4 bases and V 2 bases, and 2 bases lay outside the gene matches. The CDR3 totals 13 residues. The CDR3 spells CSVETDRGYEQYF. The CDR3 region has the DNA TGCAGCGTTGAAACGGACAGGGGGTACGAGCAGTACTTC.

The DNA for the CDR3 is TGTGCCAGCAGTGTAGACGCTGGAAACACCATATATTTT. This encodes CASSVDAGNTIYF. The chain is built from TRBV6-1 and TRBJ1-3, with D unresolved. Trimming cost V 4 bases and J 2 bases, with 6 bases left between them. CDR1 and CDR2 (germline): MNHNS, SASEGT. The CDR3 length is 13 residues.

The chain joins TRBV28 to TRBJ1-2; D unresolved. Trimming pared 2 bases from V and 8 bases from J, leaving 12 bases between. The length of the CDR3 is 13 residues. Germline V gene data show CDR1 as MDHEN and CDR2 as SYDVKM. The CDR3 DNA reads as TGTGCCAGCAGTTTAGACGGCCGCTGGGGCTACACCTTC. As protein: CASSLDGRWGYTF.